This T cell receptor (beta chain) was profiled in a study of blood T cell repertoires in COVID-19. Per the original data handling: Quantification of nucleated cells was approximated via reference gene primer amplification. TCRdb's copy holds only in-frame clones and misses some; the assay was immunoSEQ multiplex PCR. V and J calls and clone size are given by that table; D and trimming were obtained from the DNA. The table records 200,000 to 300,000 clones, 90% of them present only once. Trimming cost V 1 base and J 5 bases, with 12 bases left between them. Germline V CDR1 and CDR2: SGHRS, YFSETQ. The CDR3 runs to 15 residues. This clone is a singleton in its sample.

Sequenced material: peripheral blood. The sequence was collected from a woman in her thirties or forties with acute or convalescent COVID-19. The chain combines TRBV5-1 with TRBJ2-2, with a possible D match to TRBD2 (5 bases). The CDR3 protein is CASSLTGPGTGELFF. The CDR3 nucleotides read TGCGCCAGCAGCTTGACGGGTCCGGGGACCGGGGAGCTGTTTTTT. Drawing the rest from reference TRBV5-1 and TRBJ2-2, the complete variable domain is KAGVTQTPRYLIKTRGQQVTLSCSPISGHRSVSWYQQTPGQGLQFLFEYFSETQRNKGNFPGRFSGRQFSNSRSEMNVSTLELGDSALYLCASSLTGPGTGELFFGEGSRLTVL.